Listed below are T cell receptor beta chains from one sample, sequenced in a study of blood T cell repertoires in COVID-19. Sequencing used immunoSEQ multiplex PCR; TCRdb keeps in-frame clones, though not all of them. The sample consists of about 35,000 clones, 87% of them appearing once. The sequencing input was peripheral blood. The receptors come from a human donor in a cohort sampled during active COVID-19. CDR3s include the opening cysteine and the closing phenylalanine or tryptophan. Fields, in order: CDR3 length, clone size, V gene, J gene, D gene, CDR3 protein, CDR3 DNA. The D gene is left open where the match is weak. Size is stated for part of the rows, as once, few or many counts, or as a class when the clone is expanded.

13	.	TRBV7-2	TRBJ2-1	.	CASSSRSGNEQFF	TGTGCCAGCAGCTCCCGTTCAGGGAATGAGCAGTTCTTC
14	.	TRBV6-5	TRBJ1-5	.	CASSYTQGRQPQHF	TGTGCCAGCAGTTACACCCAGGGCCGGCAGCCCCAGCATTTT
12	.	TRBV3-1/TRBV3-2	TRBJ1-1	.	CASSQVRGEAFF	TGTGCCAGCAGCCAAGTTCGGGGTGAAGCTTTCTTT
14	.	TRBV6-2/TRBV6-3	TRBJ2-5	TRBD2	CASSPKGRGETQYF	TGTGCCAGCAGTCCCAAGGGGAGGGGAGAGACCCAGTACTTC
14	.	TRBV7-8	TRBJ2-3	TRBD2	CASSQPGLGDTQYF	TGTGCCAGCAGCCAACCGGGACTAGGGGATACGCAGTATTTT
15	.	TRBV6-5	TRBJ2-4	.	CASSSQALAKNIQYF	TGTGCCAGCAGTTCACAGGCGTTAGCCAAAAACATTCAGTACTTC
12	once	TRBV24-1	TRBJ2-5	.	CATSWGEETQYF	TGTGCCACCAGTTGGGGGGAAGAGACCCAGTACTTC
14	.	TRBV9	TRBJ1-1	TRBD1	CASSATGGWTEAFF	TGTGCCAGCAGCGCGACAGGGGGCTGGACTGAAGCTTTCTTT
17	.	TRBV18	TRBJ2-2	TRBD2	CASGPRNRGGSAGELFF	TGTGCCAGCGGCCCCAGGAATCGGGGAGGGTCTGCCGGGGAGCTGTTTTTT
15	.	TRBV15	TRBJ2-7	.	CATSRDPGGADEQYF	TGTGCCACCAGCAGAGATCCTGGGGGCGCGGACGAGCAGTACTTC
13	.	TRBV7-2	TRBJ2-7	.	CASSFQGSYEQYF	TGTGCCAGCAGCTTTCAGGGGTCCTACGAGCAGTACTTC
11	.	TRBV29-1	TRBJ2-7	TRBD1	CSGGQGLEQYF	TGCAGCGGGGGACAGGGGCTCGAGCAGTACTTC
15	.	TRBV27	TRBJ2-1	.	CASSRVGVVGNEQFF	TGTGCCAGCAGTCGGGTAGGAGTAGTCGGCAATGAGCAGTTCTTC
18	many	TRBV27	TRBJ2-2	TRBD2	CASSLRGSGGASTGELFF	TGTGCCAGCAGTTTAAGGGGTAGCGGGGGGGCTTCCACCGGGGAGCTGTTTTTT
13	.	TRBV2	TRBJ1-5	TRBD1	CASSGQGAQPQHF	TGTGCCAGCAGTGGACAGGGGGCGCAGCCCCAGCATTTT
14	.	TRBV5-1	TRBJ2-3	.	CASGRTGSTDTQYF	TGCGCCAGCGGACGAACGGGATCCACAGATACGCAGTATTTT
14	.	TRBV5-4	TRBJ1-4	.	CASSRDRSDEKLFF	TGTGCCAGCAGCCGCGACAGATCGGATGAAAAACTGTTTTTT
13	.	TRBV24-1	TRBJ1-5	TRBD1	CATAGTDNQPQHF	TGTGCCACCGCTGGGACAGACAATCAGCCCCAGCATTTT
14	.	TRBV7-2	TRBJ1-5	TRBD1	CASSSQGAWQPQHF	TGTGCCAGCAGCTCTCAGGGGGCATGGCAGCCCCAGCATTTT
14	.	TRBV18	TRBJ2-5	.	CASSLLGAQETQYF	TGTGCCAGCTCACTGCTGGGGGCCCAAGAGACCCAGTACTTC
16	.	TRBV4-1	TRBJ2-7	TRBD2	CASSPSSGGNSYEQYF	TGCGCCAGCAGCCCCTCTAGCGGGGGGAACTCCTACGAGCAGTACTTC
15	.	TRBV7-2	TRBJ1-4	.	CASSTTGHPGEKLFF	TGTGCCAGCAGCACAACGGGACACCCGGGCGAAAAACTGTTTTTT
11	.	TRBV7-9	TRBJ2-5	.	CASSNPQTQYF	TGTGCCAGCAGTAATCCCCAGACCCAGTACTTC
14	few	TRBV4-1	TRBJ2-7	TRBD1	CASSQTGGAYEQYF	TGCGCCAGCAGCCAAACAGGGGGTGCCTACGAGCAGTACTTC
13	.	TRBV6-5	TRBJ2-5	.	CASSRGRRETQYF	TGTGCCAGCAGCAGAGGCCGCAGAGAGACCCAGTACTTC
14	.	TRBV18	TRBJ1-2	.	CASSSDRADYGYTF	TGTGCCAGCTCATCGGACAGAGCCGACTATGGCTACACCTTC
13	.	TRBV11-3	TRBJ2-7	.	CASSPRGGYEQYF	TGTGCCAGCAGCCCGAGGGGAGGTTACGAGCAGTACTTC
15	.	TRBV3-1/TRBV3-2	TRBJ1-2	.	CASSQDLGLNYGYTF	TGTGCCAGCAGCCAAGATCTGGGACTTAACTATGGTTACACCTTC
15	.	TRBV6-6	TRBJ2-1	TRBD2	CASSPASGVTNEQFF	TGTGCCAGCTCCCCGGCTAGCGGGGTGACCAATGAGCAGTTCTTC
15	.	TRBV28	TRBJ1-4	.	CASSSSAATNEKLFF	TGTGCCAGCAGTTCCTCGGCGGCAACTAATGAAAAACTGTTTTTT
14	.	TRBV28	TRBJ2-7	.	CASSQPSTTYEQYF	TGTGCCAGCAGTCAACCATCGACAACCTACGAGCAGTACTTC
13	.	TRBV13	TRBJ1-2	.	CASSLDRDYGYTF	TGTGCCAGCAGCTTAGACAGGGACTATGGCTACACCTTC
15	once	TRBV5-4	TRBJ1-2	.	CASSLERAKNYGYTF	TGTGCCAGCAGCTTGGAGCGAGCCAAGAACTATGGCTACACCTTC
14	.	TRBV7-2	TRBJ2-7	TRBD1	CASSFQGASYEQYF	TGTGCCAGCAGCTTCCAGGGGGCATCCTACGAGCAGTACTTC
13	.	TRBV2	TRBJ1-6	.	CAGRQAYNSPLHF	TGTGCCGGTAGACAGGCTTATAATTCACCCCTCCACTTT
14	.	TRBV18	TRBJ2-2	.	CASSPGLETGELFF	TGTGCCAGCTCACCGGGACTCGAAACCGGGGAGCTGTTTTTT
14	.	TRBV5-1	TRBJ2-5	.	CASSLVGLAETQYF	TGCGCCAGCAGCTTGGTTGGGCTAGCCGAGACCCAGTACTTC
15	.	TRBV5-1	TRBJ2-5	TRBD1	CASSFGDRAGKTQYF	TGCGCCAGCAGCTTTGGAGACAGGGCCGGCAAGACCCAGTACTTC
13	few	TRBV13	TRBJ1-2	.	CASSLEGNYGYTF	TGTGCCAGCAGCTTAGAGGGGAACTATGGCTACACCTTC
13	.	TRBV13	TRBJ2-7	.	CASSLGYGYEQYF	TGTGCCAGCAGCTTAGGCTATGGCTACGAGCAGTACTTC
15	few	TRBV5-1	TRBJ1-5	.	CASKISSGAGQPQHF	TGCGCCAGTAAGATCTCCTCAGGGGCAGGACAGCCCCAGCATTTT
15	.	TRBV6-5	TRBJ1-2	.	CATFSGTTGNYGYTF	TGTGCCACCTTTTCGGGCACAACGGGAAACTATGGCTACACCTTC
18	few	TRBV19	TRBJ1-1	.	CASSPYPTVSRGNTEAFF	TGTGCCAGTAGTCCATACCCGACCGTTTCGCGGGGAAACACTGAAGCTTTCTTT
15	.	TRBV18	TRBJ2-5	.	CASSPPAGFEETQYF	TGTGCCAGCTCGCCCCCGGCGGGGTTCGAAGAGACCCAGTACTTC
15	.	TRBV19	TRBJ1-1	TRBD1	CASSITGAGGEEAFF	TGTGCCAGTAGTATTACTGGGGCAGGGGGTGAGGAAGCTTTCTTT
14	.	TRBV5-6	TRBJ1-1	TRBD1	CASSLRDRVPEAFF	TGTGCCAGCAGCTTGCGGGACAGGGTGCCTGAAGCTTTCTTT
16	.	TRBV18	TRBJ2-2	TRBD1	CASSPILGQANGELFF	TGTGCCAGCTCACCAATTTTGGGACAGGCAAACGGGGAGCTGTTTTTT
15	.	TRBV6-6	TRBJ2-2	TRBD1	CASSYGTVNTGELFF	TGTGCCAGCAGCTACGGGACAGTCAACACCGGGGAGCTGTTTTTT